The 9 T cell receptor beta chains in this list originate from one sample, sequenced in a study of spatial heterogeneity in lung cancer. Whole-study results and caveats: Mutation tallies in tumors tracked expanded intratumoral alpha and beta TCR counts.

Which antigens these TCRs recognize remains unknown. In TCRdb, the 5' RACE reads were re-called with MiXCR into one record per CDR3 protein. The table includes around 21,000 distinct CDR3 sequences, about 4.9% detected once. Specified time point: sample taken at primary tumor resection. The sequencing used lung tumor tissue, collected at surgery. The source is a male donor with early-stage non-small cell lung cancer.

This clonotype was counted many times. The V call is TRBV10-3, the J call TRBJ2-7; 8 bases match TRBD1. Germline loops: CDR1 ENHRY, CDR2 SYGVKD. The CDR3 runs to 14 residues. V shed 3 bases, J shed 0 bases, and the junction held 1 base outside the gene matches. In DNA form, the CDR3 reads TGTGCCATCAGTGAACAGGGGGGCTCCTACGAGCAGTACTTC. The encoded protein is CAISEQGGSYEQYF.

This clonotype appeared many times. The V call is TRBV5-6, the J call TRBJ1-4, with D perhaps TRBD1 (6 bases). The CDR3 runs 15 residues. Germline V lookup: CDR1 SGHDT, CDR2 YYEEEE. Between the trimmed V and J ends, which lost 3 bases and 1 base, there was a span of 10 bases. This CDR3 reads CASSYLDRTNEKLFF. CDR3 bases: TGTGCCAGCAGCTACCTGGACAGAACTAATGAAAAACTGTTTTTT.

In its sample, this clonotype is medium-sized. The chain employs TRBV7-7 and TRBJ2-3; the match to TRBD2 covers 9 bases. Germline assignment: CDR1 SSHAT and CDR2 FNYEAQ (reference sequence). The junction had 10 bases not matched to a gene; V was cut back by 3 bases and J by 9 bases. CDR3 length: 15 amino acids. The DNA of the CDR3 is TGTGCCAGCAGCTTTTTAGCGGGAGAAGGTCAGACGCAGTATTTT. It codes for CASSFLAGEGQTQYF.

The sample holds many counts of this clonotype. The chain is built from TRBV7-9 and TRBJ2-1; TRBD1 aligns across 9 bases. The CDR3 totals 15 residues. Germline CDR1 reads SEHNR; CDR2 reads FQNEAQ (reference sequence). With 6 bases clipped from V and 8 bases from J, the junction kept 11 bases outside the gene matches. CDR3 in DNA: TGTGCCAGCAGGTTCGGGACAGGGAAGCTGGATGAGCAGTTCTTC. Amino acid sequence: CASRFGTGKLDEQFF.

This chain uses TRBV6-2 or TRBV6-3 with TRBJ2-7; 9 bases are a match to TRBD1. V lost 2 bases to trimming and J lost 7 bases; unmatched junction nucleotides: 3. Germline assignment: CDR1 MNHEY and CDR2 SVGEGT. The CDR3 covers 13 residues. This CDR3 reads CASSYGQGWEQYF. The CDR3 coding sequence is TGTGCCAGCAGTTACGGACAGGGGTGGGAGCAGTACTTC.

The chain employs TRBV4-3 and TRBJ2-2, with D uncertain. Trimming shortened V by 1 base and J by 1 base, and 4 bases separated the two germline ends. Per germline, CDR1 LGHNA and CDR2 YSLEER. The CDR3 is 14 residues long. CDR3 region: CASSQVVNTGELFF. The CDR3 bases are TGCGCCAGCAGCCAAGTAGTGAACACCGGGGAGCTGTTTTTT.

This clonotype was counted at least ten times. This CDR3 is CASRSTSGKNIQYF. DNA of the CDR3: TGTGCCAGCAGATCTACTAGCGGTAAAAACATTCAGTACTTC. The chain is built from TRBV7-2 and TRBJ2-4; 8 bases map to TRBD2. CDR1 and CDR2 (germline): SGHTA, FQGNSA. Trimming at V came to 6 bases and at J to 4 bases, leaving 5 bases not matched to a gene. The CDR3 consists of 14 residues. The full variable domain, completed using reference TRBV7-2 and TRBJ2-4, is GAGVSQSPSNKVTEKGKDVELRCDPISGHTALYWYRQSLGQGLEFLIYFQGNSAPDKSGLPSDRFSAERTGGSVSTLTIQRTQQEDSAVYLCASRSTSGKNIQYFGAGTRLSVL.

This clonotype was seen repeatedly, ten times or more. The CDR3 DNA reads as TGTGCCAGCAGCTTTAGGGGGAATCAGCCCCAGCATTTT. It is translated as CASSFRGNQPQHF. The chain joins TRBV7-2 to TRBJ1-5; perhaps TRBD1 as D (6 bases). The CDR3 sequence is 13 residues long. Trimming stripped 3 bases from V and 4 bases from J, with 7 bases between. Germline V CDR1 and CDR2: SGHTA, FQGNSA.

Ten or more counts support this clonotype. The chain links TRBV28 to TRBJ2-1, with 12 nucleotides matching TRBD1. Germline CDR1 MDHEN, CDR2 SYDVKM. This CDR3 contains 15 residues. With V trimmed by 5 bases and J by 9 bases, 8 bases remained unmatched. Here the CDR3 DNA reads TGTGCCAGCAGTACCGGGACAGGGGGCGTGGGTGAGCAGTTCTTC. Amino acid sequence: CASSTGTGGVGEQFF.